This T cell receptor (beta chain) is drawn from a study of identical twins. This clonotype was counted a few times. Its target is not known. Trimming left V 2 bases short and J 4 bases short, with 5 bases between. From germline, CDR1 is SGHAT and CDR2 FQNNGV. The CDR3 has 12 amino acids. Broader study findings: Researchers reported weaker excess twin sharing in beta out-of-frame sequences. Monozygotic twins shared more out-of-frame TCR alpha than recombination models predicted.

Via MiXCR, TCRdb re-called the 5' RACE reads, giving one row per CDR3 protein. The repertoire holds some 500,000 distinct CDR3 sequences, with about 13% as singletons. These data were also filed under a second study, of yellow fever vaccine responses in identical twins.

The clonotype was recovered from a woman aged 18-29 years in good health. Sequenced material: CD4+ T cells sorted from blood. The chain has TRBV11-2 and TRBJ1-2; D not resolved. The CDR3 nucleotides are TGTGCCAGCAGCTTAAACTCCTATGGCTACACCTTC. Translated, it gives CASSLNSYGYTF.